One sample yielded the 2 T cell receptor beta chains listed below, sequenced in a study of cytomegalovirus exposure and HLA in healthy donors. With 60 Vbeta and 13 Jbeta primers, the PCR was carried out. Data came from immunoSEQ multiplex PCR; TCRdb stores just in-frame clones and leaves some out. Here the sample spans roughly 180,000 clones, about 83% being singletons. Sequencing input: PBMCs. Every receptor here comes from a female donor in good health and CMV-seronegative.

The chain uses TRBV11-3 and TRBJ1-3; D gene unclear. This CDR3 is built from 13 residues. V was clipped by 1 base and J by 3 bases, with 4 bases between them. Germline lookup yields CDR1 SGHNT and CDR2 YENEEA. CDR3 DNA sequence: TGTGCCAGCAGCTTAGTAGTTGGAAACACCATATATTTT. It yields the protein CASSLVVGNTIYF.

The rearrangement uses TRBV5-1 and TRBJ2-2, with 9 bases that match TRBD1. V lost 0 bases to trimming and J lost 3 bases; unmatched junction nucleotides: 0. This CDR3 region has 15 residues. Per the germline V gene, CDR1 is SGHRS and CDR2 is YFSETQ. CDR3 DNA: TGCGCCAGCAGCTTGGGGACAGGGGACACCGGGGAGCTGTTTTTT. Amino acid sequence: CASSLGTGDTGELFF.